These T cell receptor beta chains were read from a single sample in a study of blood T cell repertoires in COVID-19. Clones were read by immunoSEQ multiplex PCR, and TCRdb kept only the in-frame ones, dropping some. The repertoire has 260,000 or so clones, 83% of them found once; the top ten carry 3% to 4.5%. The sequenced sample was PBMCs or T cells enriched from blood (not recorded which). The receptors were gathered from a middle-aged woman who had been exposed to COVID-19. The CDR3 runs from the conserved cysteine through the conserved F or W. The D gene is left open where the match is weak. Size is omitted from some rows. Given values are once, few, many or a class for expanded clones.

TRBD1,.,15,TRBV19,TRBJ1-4,TGTGCCAGTAGTATTTCCGAAGGGGGCGATGAAAAACTGTTTTTT,CASSISEGGDEKLFF
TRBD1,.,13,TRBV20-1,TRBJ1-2,TGCAGTGCAAGTACAGGGGGCGGTTATGGCTACACCTTC,CSASTGGGYGYTF
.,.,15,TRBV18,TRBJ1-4,TGTGCCAGCTCACCCCGAAGGGGATCTAATGAAAAACTGTTTTTT,CASSPRRGSNEKLFF
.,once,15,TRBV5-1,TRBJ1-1,TGCGCCAGCAGCTTGGCCGGGGTTGGGAACACTGAAGCTTTCTTT,CASSLAGVGNTEAFF
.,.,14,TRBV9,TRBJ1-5,TGTGCCAGCAGCCGGGGAGCGGGGGGGCAGCCCCAGCATTTT,CASSRGAGGQPQHF
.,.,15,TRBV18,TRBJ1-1,TGTGCCAGCTCACCGCCCGGGACTAGGAACACTGAAGCTTTCTTT,CASSPPGTRNTEAFF
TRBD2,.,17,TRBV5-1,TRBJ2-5,TGCGCCAGCAGCCTTGGGACTAGCGGGGGGGTCCAAGAGACCCAGTACTTC,CASSLGTSGGVQETQYF
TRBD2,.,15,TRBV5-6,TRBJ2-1,TGTGCCAGCAGCTTGGTAGCGGGGTTCTACAATGAGCAGTTCTTC,CASSLVAGFYNEQFF
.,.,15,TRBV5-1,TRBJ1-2,TGCGCCAGCAGCGAAATGAAAGGGGGACGGGATGGCTACACCTTC,CASSEMKGGRDGYTF
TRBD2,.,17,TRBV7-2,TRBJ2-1,TGTGCCAGCAGCCTAGGGGGTGGACTAGCGGGGTACAATGAGCAGTTCTTC,CASSLGGGLAGYNEQFF
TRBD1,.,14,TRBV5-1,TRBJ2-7,TGCGCCAGCAGCTCCTCCGGGACAGCCGACGAGCAGTACTTC,CASSSSGTADEQYF
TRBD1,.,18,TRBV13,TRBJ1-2,TGTGCCAGCAGCAATCGTCTGATTCACAGGGGGGGAACCTATGGCTACACCTTC,CASSNRLIHRGGTYGYTF
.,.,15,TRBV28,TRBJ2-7,TGTGCCAGCAGCCCATCGGGACAAGGGGCTTACGAGCAGTACTTC,CASSPSGQGAYEQYF
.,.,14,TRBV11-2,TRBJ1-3,TGTGCCAGCAGCTTCACCCGCGGGTCCGACACCATATATTTT,CASSFTRGSDTIYF
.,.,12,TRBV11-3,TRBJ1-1,TGTGCCAGCAGCTTTGGGCACACTGAAGCTTTCTTT,CASSFGHTEAFF
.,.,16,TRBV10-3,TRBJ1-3,TGTGCCATCAGTGTTCGGGAGGGAAGCTCTGGAAACACCATATATTTT,CAISVREGSSGNTIYF
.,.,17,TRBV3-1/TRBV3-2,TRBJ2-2,TGTGCCAGCAGTTCCGACAGCCCATCCTTTAACACCGGGGAGCTGTTTTTT,CASSSDSPSFNTGELFF
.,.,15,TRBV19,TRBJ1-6,TGTGCCAGTAGCGCACAGTACTCCTATAATTCACCCCTCCACTTT,CASSAQYSYNSPLHF
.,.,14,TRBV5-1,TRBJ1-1,TGCGCCAGCAGCTTGGGGGATGGAGGCCCTGAAGCTTTCTTT,CASSLGDGGPEAFF
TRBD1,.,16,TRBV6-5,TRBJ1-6,TGTGCCAGCAGTTCCGACAGGGACGAATTTGATTCACCCCTCCACTTT,CASSSDRDEFDSPLHF
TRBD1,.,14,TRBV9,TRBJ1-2,TGTGCCAGCAGCCAGGGACAGCGATACTATGGCTACACCTTC,CASSQGQRYYGYTF
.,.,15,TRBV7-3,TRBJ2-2,TGTGCCACCACCAAGTCAGGACAGAACACCGGGGAGCTGTTTTTT,CATTKSGQNTGELFF
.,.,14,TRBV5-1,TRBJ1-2,TGCGCCAGCAGAGAGCGGACAGCCGACTATGGCTACACCTTC,CASRERTADYGYTF
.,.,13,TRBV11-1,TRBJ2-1,TGTGCCAGCCAGCGGAGCTCCTACAATGAGCAGTTCTTC,CASQRSSYNEQFF
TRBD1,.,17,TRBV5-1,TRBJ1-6,TGCGCCAGCAGCTTGGGACAGGGGGAAGCCTATAATTCACCCCTCCACTTT,CASSLGQGEAYNSPLHF
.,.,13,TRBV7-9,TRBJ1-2,TGTGCCAGCAGCCCAACAGGGCTCTATGGCTACACCTTC,CASSPTGLYGYTF
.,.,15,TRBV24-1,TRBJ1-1,TGTGCCACCAGTGATGGCGGCATCGGGGGAACTGAAGCTTTCTTT,CATSDGGIGGTEAFF
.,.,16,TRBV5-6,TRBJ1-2,TGTGCCAGCAGCTTGCAACCCACAGGGTCTAACTATGGCTACACCTTC,CASSLQPTGSNYGYTF
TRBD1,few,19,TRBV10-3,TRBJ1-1,TGTGCCATCAAGGCCGAACGCCTAAGGACAGGGGGCAAGGGAACTGAAGCTTTCTTT,CAIKAERLRTGGKGTEAFF
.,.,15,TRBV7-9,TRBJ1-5,TGTGCCAGCAGCCGAAACAGGGATAGCAATCAGCCCCAGCATTTT,CASSRNRDSNQPQHF
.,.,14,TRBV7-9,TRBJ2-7,TGTGCCAGCAGCTTAGACGGCGGCCCGGCGGGGCAGTACTTC,CASSLDGGPAGQYF
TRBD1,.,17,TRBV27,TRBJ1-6,TGTGCCAGCAGCCGCATCCCGGGACAGGGATCCGATTCACCCCTCCACTTT,CASSRIPGQGSDSPLHF
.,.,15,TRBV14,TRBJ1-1,TGTGCCAGCAGCCTACAGGGTAGCGGGGCCGCTGAAGCTTTCTTT,CASSLQGSGAAEAFF
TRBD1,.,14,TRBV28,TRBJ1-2,TGTGCCAGCAGGGGACAGGGACAGCAGTATGGCTACACCTTC,CASRGQGQQYGYTF
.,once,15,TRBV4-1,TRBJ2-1,TGCGCCAGCAGCCACCCGGGGAGCTCCTACAATGAGCAGTTCTTC,CASSHPGSSYNEQFF
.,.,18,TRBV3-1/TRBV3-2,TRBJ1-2,TGTGCCAGCAGCCAACCGACGGACACCCCCGGCCCAAACTATGGCTACACCTTC,CASSQPTDTPGPNYGYTF
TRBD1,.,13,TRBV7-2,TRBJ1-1,TGTGCCAGCAGCTTAGGGAGGGACAGGGAGGCTTTCTTT,CASSLGRDREAFF
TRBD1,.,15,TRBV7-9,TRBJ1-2,TGTGCCAGCAGCACCCACAGGGGGCTTAACTATGGCTACACCTTC,CASSTHRGLNYGYTF
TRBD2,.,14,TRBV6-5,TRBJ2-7,TGTGCCAGCCCCGCGCCGGGACTAGCGGGAGAGCAGTACTTC,CASPAPGLAGEQYF
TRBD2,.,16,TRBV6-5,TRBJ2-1,TGTGCCAGCAGTTACTCGGGACTAGCGGGTGGGTATGAGCAGTTCTTC,CASSYSGLAGGYEQFF
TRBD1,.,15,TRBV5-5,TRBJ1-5,TGTGCCAGCAGCTTTCGACAGGGGCCAAATCAGCCCCAGCATTTT,CASSFRQGPNQPQHF
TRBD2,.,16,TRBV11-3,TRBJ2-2,TGTGCCAGCACCCTACTAGCGGGGGCTCACACCGGGGAGCTGTTTTTT,CASTLLAGAHTGELFF
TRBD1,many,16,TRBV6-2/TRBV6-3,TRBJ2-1,TGTGCCAGCAGTTACCTCCCCGGGACAGTCTACAATGAGCAGTTCTTC,CASSYLPGTVYNEQFF
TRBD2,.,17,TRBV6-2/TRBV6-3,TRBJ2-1,TGTGCCAGCAGTCGGACTAGCGGGGGCTCCGGGGGGAATGAGCAGTTCTTC,CASSRTSGGSGGNEQFF
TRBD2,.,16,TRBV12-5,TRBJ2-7,TGTGCTAGTGGTTTGCCGACTAGCGGGGGGGTTTACGAGCAGTACTTC,CASGLPTSGGVYEQYF
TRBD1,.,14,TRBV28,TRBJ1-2,TGTGCCAGCAGGATAGGGGGCGCGGACTATGGCTACACCTTC,CASRIGGADYGYTF
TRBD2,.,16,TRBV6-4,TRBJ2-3,TGTGCCAGCAGCATTTCTAGCGGGGGAGCCACAGATACGCAGTATTTT,CASSISSGGATDTQYF
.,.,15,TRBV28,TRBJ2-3,TGTGCCAGCTTACAGGGGGGGGGTAGCACAGATACGCAGTATTTT,CASLQGGGSTDTQYF
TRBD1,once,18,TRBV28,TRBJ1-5,TGTGCCAGCAGCCCGGGGTGGGGGGACAGGGCTAGCAATCAGCCCCAGCATTTT,CASSPGWGDRASNQPQHF
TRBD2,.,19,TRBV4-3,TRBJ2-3,TGCGCCAGCAGCCAAGTTCTAGCGGGGGGGGCCGGGGGCACAGATACGCAGTATTTT,CASSQVLAGGAGGTDTQYF
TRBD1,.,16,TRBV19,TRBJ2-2,TGTGCCAGTAGTATTGGGACGGGACAGGGACCCGGGGAGCTGTTTTTT,CASSIGTGQGPGELFF
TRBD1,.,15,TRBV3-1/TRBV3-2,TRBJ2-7,TGTGCCAGCAGCCAAGCTTGGGACAGTACCTACGAGCAGTACTTC,CASSQAWDSTYEQYF